The clone carrying this TCR beta chain showed up just once. Antigen unknown. Germline lookup yields CDR1 MNHNY and CDR2 SVGAGI (reference sequence). Trimming stripped 4 bases from V and 5 bases from J, with 12 bases between. The CDR3 has 14 residues. The sample belongs to a study of cytomegalovirus exposure and HLA in healthy donors. Among the donors, all were healthy bone marrow donors. Study-wide findings and caveats: Reportedly, TCR beta sequences accurately predicted HLA-A and HLA-B alleles in most subjects. Later analysis demonstrated an association between a missense DCLRE1C variant and TCR beta V- and J-gene trimming.

The PCR was carried out with 60 Vbeta primers and 13 Jbeta primers. The protocol was immunoSEQ multiplex PCR, while the TCRdb copy is restricted to in-frame clones and leaves out a portion. The sample has approximately 100,000 clones; approximately 76% are singletons. This chain links TRBV6-6 with TRBJ2-1, with D possibly matching TRBD2 (5 bases). The specimen sequenced was PBMCs. This sequence was found in a young woman in good health and CMV-seropositive. In DNA form, the CDR3 reads TGTGCCAGCAGTTTCACTACTAGTGACAATGAGCAGTTCTTC. Translation gives CASSFTTSDNEQFF.